This TCR beta chain was recorded in a study of blood T cells in healthy people across ages. The study, taken as a whole, reports: Comparison with aged donors showed that long-lived donors had more naive CD4+ cells and higher diversity.

The authors ran a second PCR of about 7 to 12 cycles using a sample-barcoded 5' primer and a J-beta primer mix. TCRdb re-derived calls from the 5' RACE reads in MiXCR, one entry per CDR3 protein. The table records about 780,000 distinct CDR3 sequences, roughly 25% of them present only once. A single count supports this clonotype. Antigen: not known. The same specimen was also included in a second study, on T cells of mothers and their children.

Material for sequencing was blood. The TCR comes from a boy aged 5 to 17 in good health.

CDR3 nucleotide sequence: TGTGCCAGCAGTCCACTGCCCCACCAACAGGGCCGTGGATCACCCCTCCACTTT. Its protein product is CASSPLPHQQGRGSPLHF. The chain is built from TRBV12-3 or TRBV12-4 and TRBJ1-6; perhaps TRBD1 as D (6 bases). The length of the CDR3 is 18 residues. The germline V and J ends were trimmed by 5 bases and 10 bases, with 27 bases remaining between them.